The clone carrying this TCR beta chain was seen once. As yet, its antigen is unknown. This entry comes from a study of cytomegalovirus exposure and HLA in healthy donors. In the study overall: Sequencing of around 200 million T cells in an earlier analysis found around 110 million unique TCR beta sequences. Study outcomes and limitations: There was a cluster of highly shared sequence variants that was likely a sequencing artifact. Analysis performed later showed TCR beta chains linked to HLA being more clonally expanded than equally common others. What a later analysis reportedly showed was that an Asian-associated ancestry cluster had fewer N-insertions than the 666-donor mean.

This CDR3 contains 15 residues. The germline CDR1 and CDR2 sequences are SGHRS and YFSETQ. V lost 4 bases and J lost 7; bases outside the gene matches: 11. Vbeta (60) and Jbeta (13) primers were used in the PCR. Data came from immunoSEQ multiplex PCR; TCRdb stores just in-frame clones and leaves some out. The sample yields around 150,000 clones, roughly 75% seen once. V usage is TRBV5-1 and J usage is TRBJ2-3; 8 bases are a match to TRBD2. The specimen sequenced was PBMCs. The clonotype comes from a man aged 30-40 years in good health and CMV-seronegative. The CDR3 is CASSPEGLGQHTQYF. The CDR3 DNA follows: TGCGCCAGCAGCCCGGAGGGACTAGGTCAGCATACGCAGTATTTT.